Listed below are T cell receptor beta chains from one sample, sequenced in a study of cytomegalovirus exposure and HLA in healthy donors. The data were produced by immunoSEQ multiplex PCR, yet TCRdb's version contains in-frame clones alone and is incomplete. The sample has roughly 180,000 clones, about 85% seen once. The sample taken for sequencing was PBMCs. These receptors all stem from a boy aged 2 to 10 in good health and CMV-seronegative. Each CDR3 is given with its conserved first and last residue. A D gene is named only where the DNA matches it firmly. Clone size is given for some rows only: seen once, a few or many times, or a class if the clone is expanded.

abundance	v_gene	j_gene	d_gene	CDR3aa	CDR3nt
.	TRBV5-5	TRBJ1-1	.	CASSPVGGSEAFF	TGTGCCAGCAGCCCGGTGGGGGGTAGTGAAGCTTTCTTT
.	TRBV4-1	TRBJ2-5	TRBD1	CASSRMLPDRGQETQYF	TGCGCCAGCAGCCGGATGCTTCCGGACAGGGGGCAAGAGACCCAGTACTTC
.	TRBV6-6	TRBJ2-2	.	CASGGADTGELFF	TGTGCCAGCGGGGGCGCAGACACCGGGGAGCTGTTTTTT
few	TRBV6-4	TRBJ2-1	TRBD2	CASSASGEANEQFF	TGTGCCAGCAGTGCCAGCGGGGAGGCCAATGAGCAGTTCTTC
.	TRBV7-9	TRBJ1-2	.	CASSAGLYNYGYTF	TGTGCCAGCAGCGCCGGTCTTTACAACTATGGCTACACCTTC
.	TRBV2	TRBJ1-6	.	CASSTGSSYNSPLHF	TGTGCCAGCAGCACAGGGTCATCCTATAATTCACCCCTCCACTTT
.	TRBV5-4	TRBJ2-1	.	CASSLVGYGEFF	TGTGCCAGCAGCTTGGTGGGGTACGGGGAGTTCTTC
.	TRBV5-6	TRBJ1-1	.	CASSSAGNTEAFF	TGTGCCAGCAGCTCGGCGGGGAACACTGAAGCTTTCTTT
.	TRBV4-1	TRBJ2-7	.	CASSQASGTLYEQYF	TGCGCCAGCAGCCAAGCAAGCGGGACACTCTACGAGCAGTACTTC
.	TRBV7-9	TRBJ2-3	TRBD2	CASSKNWGGGTSDTQYF	TGTGCCAGCAGCAAAAATTGGGGGGGAGGGACCTCAGATACGCAGTATTTT
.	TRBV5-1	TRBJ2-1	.	CASSMWRAEQFF	TGCGCCAGCAGCATGTGGAGGGCTGAGCAGTTCTTC